The 4 T cell receptor beta chains in this list originate from one sample, sequenced in a study of regulatory T cells in long-lasting Graves disease. According to the study, TCR beta libraries were built with iRepertoire HTBI primers and CDR3-region Arm-PCR. TCRdb recomputed calls from the multiplex PCR reads with MiXCR, one row per CDR3 protein. Among hundreds of thousands of distinct CDR3 sequences listed, roughly 13% were seen once. Described time point: newly diagnosed GD, antithyroid drugs for less than 3 months. With RNA extracted from PBMCs as input, the TCR library was made. A further study also used this sample, focusing on T cells in Graves' hyperthyroidism and ophthalmopathy.

Source: peripheral blood mononuclear cells (PBMCs), taken at new diagnosis, from a patient treated with antithyroid drugs. The receptors derive from a man under 40 with Graves disease.

In regard to this clonotype: A clone one base away is much larger, so this may be a read error. The chain is built from TRBV27 and TRBJ2-5; TRBD2 matches at 8 bases. Germline CDR1 is MNHEY and CDR2 is SMNVEV (reference sequence). The V gene end was trimmed by 7 bases and the J gene end by 11 bases; junction bases not matched to a gene: 15. This CDR3 has 14 residues. CDR3 loop: CASKGPAGRDEQYF. CDR3 nucleotides: TGTGCCAGCAAAGGACCGGCCGGGAGGGATGAGCAGTACTTC.

Many counts were recorded for this clonotype. The chain has TRBV28 and TRBJ2-4, with a weak D call TRBD1 (5 bases). V was shortened by 7 bases and J by 8 bases, with 12 bases between the two germline ends. CDR3 length: 12 amino acids. Germline lookup yields CDR1 MDHEN and CDR2 SYDVKM. The CDR3 spells CASTDSSYIQYF. The CDR3 DNA is TGTGCCAGCACTGACAGCTCCTACATTCAGTACTTC.

This clonotype occurred once. Being one base from a much bigger clone, this may be a read error. V usage is TRBV24-1 and J usage is TRBJ2-7, with 8 bases identical to TRBD2. CDR1 is KGHDR, CDR2 SFDVKD, per germline. The V gene end was trimmed by 4 bases and the J gene end by 7 bases; junction bases not matched to a gene: 14. There are 16 residues in the CDR3. The CDR3 DNA reads TGTGCCACCAGTGACTTAGCGGGACCCTCCTACAATGAGCAGTACTTC. Translated, it gives CATSDLAGPSYNEQYF.

This clonotype was observed many times. The J gene is TRBJ2-7, the V gene TRBV11-2; D gene ambiguous. The CDR3 spans 14 residues. Per germline, CDR1 SGHAT and CDR2 FQNNGV. Trimming removed 1 base from V and 2 bases from J, with 9 bases in between. The CDR3 DNA reads TGTGCCAGCAGCTTAGGGACCCGGACCTACGAGCAGTACTTC. It encodes CASSLGTRTYEQYF.